One and the same sample provided the 3 T cell receptor beta chains below, sequenced in a study of cytotoxic CD8 clonotypes in ibrutinib-treated CLL. Assay used: immunoSEQ multiplex PCR; TCRdb lists only in-frame clones, some missing. The table shows about 160,000 clones, with roughly 84% occurring only once. This specimen consisted of PBMCs, obtained at disease progression, from a patient treated with ibrutinib. Every receptor here comes from a human donor with chronic lymphocytic leukemia.

The V call is TRBV27, the J call TRBJ2-1; TRBD2 aligns across 14 bases. The V gene end was trimmed by 3 bases and the J gene end by 8 bases; junction bases not matched to a gene: 6. Germline CDR1 and CDR2: MNHEY and SMNVEV (reference sequence). This CDR3 is 16 amino acids long. CDR3 loop: CASSLRGLAGEHEQFF. The CDR3 bases are TGTGCCAGCAGTTTGCGGGGACTAGCGGGAGAGCATGAGCAGTTCTTC.

This clone was counted between two and nine times. CDR3: CASSQDWLGQGISNQPQHF. The DNA for the CDR3 is TGTGCCAGCAGCCAAGATTGGTTGGGACAGGGGATAAGCAATCAGCCCCAGCATTTT. The J gene is TRBJ1-5, the V gene TRBV4-2; 10 positions agree with TRBD1. The V segment lost 0 bases and the J segment 1 base; nucleotides outside the gene matches: 9. CDR1 and CDR2 from the germline V gene are LGHNA and YNFKEQ. The CDR3 totals 19 residues.

The CDR3 loop is CASSSRPGQMNTEAFF. For the CDR3, the DNA is TGTGCCAGCAGCTCACGTCCGGGACAGATGAACACTGAAGCTTTCTTT. V is TRBV7-9 and J is TRBJ1-1; TRBD1 matches 7 bases. V gave up 4 bases and J gave up 0 bases; unmatched junction bases: 8. Germline V gene sequence: CDR1 SEHNR, CDR2 FQNEAQ (reference sequence). The CDR3 runs 16 residues. The entire variable domain, with the rest obtained from reference TRBV7-9 and TRBJ1-1, is as follows: DTGVSQNPRHKITKRGQNVTFRCDPISEHNRLYWYRQTLGQGPEFLTYFQNEAQLEKSRLLSDRFSAERPKGSFSTLEIQRTEQGDSAMYLCASSSRPGQMNTEAFFGQGTRLTVV.